The 21 T cell receptor beta chains below all came from one sample that was sequenced in a study of cytomegalovirus exposure and HLA in healthy donors. PCR used 60 Vbeta primers and 13 Jbeta primers. Here immunoSEQ multiplex PCR was the method, and the copy in TCRdb shows in-frame clones only, minus some. The sample has about 160,000 clones, 75% to 90% seen once. The sequencing input was PBMCs. The source of these receptors is a male donor in good health and CMV-seropositive.

This chain uses TRBV28 with TRBJ1-2; 10 nucleotides match TRBD1. Trimming at V came to 3 bases and at J to 6 bases, leaving 7 bases not matched to a gene. The CDR3 loop spans 15 amino acids. CDR1 and CDR2 (germline): MDHEN, SYDVKM. Here the CDR3 DNA reads TGTGCCAGCAGTTTCGGGACAGGGGATAGGGATGGCTACACCTTC. This codes for CASSFGTGDRDGYTF.

This clone was detected once. The chain is built from TRBV7-9 and TRBJ2-7, with 9 bases that match TRBD1. Germline V lookup: CDR1 SEHNR, CDR2 FQNEAQ (reference sequence). With V trimmed by 5 bases and J by 4 bases, 6 bases remained unmatched. The CDR3 runs 14 residues. CDR3 nucleotides: TGTGCCAGCAGCCCCCGGGACAGGGAATACGAGCAGTACTTC. Amino acid sequence: CASSPRDREYEQYF. The complete variable domain, with remaining parts taken from reference TRBV7-9 and TRBJ2-7, reads DTGVSQNPRHKITKRGQNVTFRCDPISEHNRLYWYRQTLGQGPEFLTYFQNEAQLEKSRLLSDRFSAERPKGSFSTLEIQRTEQGDSAMYLCASSPRDREYEQYFGPGTRLTVT.

This clone was detected a few times. The chain employs TRBV10-3 and TRBJ2-7, with D maybe TRBD1 (5 bases). The germline V and J ends were trimmed by 4 bases and 0 bases, with 10 bases remaining between them. The CDR3 runs to 14 residues. Germline-derived CDR1 and CDR2 are ENHRY and SYGVKD. The CDR3 region is CAISAEDSSYEQYF. The CDR3 coding sequence is TGTGCCATCAGTGCCGAAGACAGCTCCTACGAGCAGTACTTC.

The chain employs TRBV9 and TRBJ1-1, with D maybe TRBD1 (6 bases). This CDR3 spans 15 amino acids. The germline V and J ends were trimmed by 4 bases and 2 bases, with 15 bases remaining between them. Germline V lookup: CDR1 SGDLS, CDR2 YYNGEE. The CDR3 sequence: CASSFLRGYNTEAFF. In DNA form, the CDR3 reads TGTGCCAGCAGCTTCCTGAGGGGGTACAACACTGAAGCTTTCTTT.

This clone was detected a few times. The J gene is TRBJ1-3, the V gene TRBV6-1, with a weak D call TRBD1 (6 bases). The CDR3 has 16 residues. V was pared by 3 bases and J by 7 bases, with 19 bases between. Germline values: CDR1 MNHNS, CDR2 SASEGT. CDR3 DNA sequence: TGTGCCAGCAGTGACCGTTCCCGGGACATCGTGAACACCATATATTTT. The encoded protein is CASSDRSRDIVNTIYF.

The chain has TRBV6-5 and TRBJ2-5, with 11 bases identical to TRBD2. This CDR3 comprises 16 residues. Germline loops: CDR1 MNHEY, CDR2 SVGAGI. The V and J ends lost 3 bases and 2 bases, in that order; junction bases with no gene match: 5. DNA of the CDR3: TGTGCCAGCAGTTATCGACTAGCGGGGCCTCAAGAGACCCAGTACTTC. It specifies CASSYRLAGPQETQYF.

The V and J genes are TRBV19 and TRBJ2-3, with TRBD2 identical over 13 bases. The junction had 4 bases not matched to a gene; V was cut back by 4 bases and J by 3 bases. This CDR3 contains 16 residues. Looked up from germline, CDR1 is LNHDA and CDR2 is SQIVND (reference sequence). The CDR3 nucleotides are TGTGCCAGTAGTACCCCGACTAGCGGGAGGACAGATACGCAGTATTTT. Protein product: CASSTPTSGRTDTQYF.

V gene TRBV5-4 combines with J gene TRBJ1-3; the D is unclear. V was shortened by 0 bases and J by 4 bases, with 14 bases between the two germline ends. Germline CDR1 SGHNT, CDR2 YYREEE (reference sequence). The CDR3 runs to 16 residues. The CDR3: CASSLAGRSEGNTIYF. CDR3 in DNA: TGTGCCAGCAGCTTGGCTGGGAGAAGTGAGGGAAACACCATATATTTT.

V usage is TRBV11-2 and J usage is TRBJ2-2; TRBD1 matches 8 bases. Germline assignment: CDR1 SGHAT and CDR2 FQNNGV. This CDR3 region has 15 residues. Trimming at V came to 2 bases and at J to 3 bases, leaving 2 bases not matched to a gene. The CDR3 DNA follows: TGTGCCAGCAGCTTATCAGGGGGCTACACCGGGGAGCTGTTTTTT. Amino acid sequence: CASSLSGGYTGELFF.

The rearrangement links TRBV27 to TRBJ1-1, with D unclear. Germline CDR1 and CDR2: MNHEY and SMNVEV (reference sequence). The CDR3 is made up of 14 amino acids. Deletions cut 1 base from V and 4 bases from J, with 10 bases between. The CDR3 DNA reads as TGTGCCAGCAGTTTATATGGGGAGGTCACTGAAGCTTTCTTT. Its translation: CASSLYGEVTEAFF.

This clone was seen a handful of times. CDR3 sequence reads: CASSEAGGSTDTQYF. In DNA, the CDR3 is TGTGCCAGCAGTGAAGCGGGAGGTAGCACAGATACGCAGTATTTT. This chain joins TRBV6-4 and TRBJ2-3, with 9 bases fitting TRBD2. The V and J ends lost 3 bases and 0 bases, in that order; junction bases with no gene match: 1. The CDR3 covers 15 residues. From germline, CDR1 is MRHNA and CDR2 SNTAGT.

This chain joins TRBV28 and TRBJ2-7, with TRBD1 as a possible D gene (5 bases). The CDR3 is made up of 16 amino acids. Trimming removed 4 bases at V and 2 bases at J, with 18 bases between. Germline assignment: CDR1 MDHEN and CDR2 SYDVKM. CDR3 region: CASSSVQALMTYEQYF. The CDR3 DNA reads as TGTGCCAGCAGTTCCGTACAGGCCCTAATGACCTACGAGCAGTACTTC.

The rearrangement uses TRBV9 and TRBJ2-3, with unresolved D. V was cut by 3 bases and J by 2 bases, with 13 bases left in between. Germline CDR1 and CDR2: SGDLS and YYNGEE. The CDR3 runs to 15 residues. The CDR3 DNA reads as TGTGCCAGCAGCGGGATGAGCGCGGTCACAGATACGCAGTATTTT. Amino acids: CASSGMSAVTDTQYF.

This clone was recorded once. The same CDR3 can be traced to other DNA sequences in this sample. This sequence joins TRBV2 and TRBJ1-2, with D possibly TRBD1 on 5 matching bases. Trimming stripped 10 bases from V and 0 bases from J, with 15 bases between. The length of the CDR3 is 14 residues. In germline, CDR1 is SNHLY, CDR2 FYNNEI. Here the CDR3 reads CATRRGNTNYGYTF. CDR3 bases: TGTGCCACCCGCCGGGGGAACACTAACTATGGCTACACCTTC.

The V gene is TRBV19, the J gene TRBJ2-5; D perhaps matches TRBD2 (6 bases). The CDR3 runs 17 residues. Germline CDR1 LNHDA, CDR2 SQIVND (reference sequence). With 5 bases removed from V and 4 bases from J, the gap between germline ends came to 23 bases. The CDR3, as DNA: TGTGCCAGTAGTCCCTACCCTACAGGAGGGATGGGAGAGACCCAGTACTTC. Translation: CASSPYPTGGMGETQYF.

The chain carries TRBV13 and TRBJ1-2; 7 bases line up with TRBD1. The CDR3 covers 15 residues. Germline V gene sequence: CDR1 PRHDT, CDR2 FYEKMQ (reference sequence). With 5 bases clipped from V and 2 bases from J, the junction kept 8 bases outside the gene matches. The chain's CDR3 is CASSDRDSYNYGYTF. For the CDR3, the DNA is TGTGCCAGCAGCGACCGGGACAGTTACAACTATGGCTACACCTTC.

The chain joins TRBV5-8 to TRBJ1-5; D may be TRBD1 (6 bases). CDR3 length: 14 residues. Between the trimmed V and J ends, which lost 6 bases and 5 bases, there was a span of 15 bases. Germline CDR1 reads SGHTS; CDR2 reads YDEGEE. CDR3 in amino acids: CASMNGRGYQPQHF. The CDR3 coding sequence is TGTGCCAGCATGAACGGCAGGGGTTATCAGCCCCAGCATTTT.

The V gene is TRBV14, the J gene TRBJ2-5, with D possibly TRBD1 on 5 matching bases. CDR1 is SGHDN and CDR2 is FVKESK in the germline V gene. The CDR3 spans 17 residues. V was pared by 0 bases and J by 1 base, with 15 bases between. The CDR3 DNA is TGTGCCAGCAGCCAAGACCAGACAGACCGATCCCAAGAGACCCAGTACTTC. Encoded protein: CASSQDQTDRSQETQYF.

This clone appeared a single time. Other DNA sequences within the sample encode an identical CDR3. The chain recombines TRBV6-5 with TRBJ2-3; D uncertain. Germline V lookup: CDR1 MNHEY, CDR2 SVGAGI. The CDR3 consists of 14 residues. V was cut by 5 bases and J by 3 bases, with 12 bases left in between. The CDR3 spells CASSRPTRTDTQYF. CDR3 bases: TGTGCCAGCAGTCGCCCGACGCGGACAGATACGCAGTATTTT.

The chain joins TRBV2 to TRBJ1-1, with TRBD1 matching 7 bases. CDR1 and CDR2 from the germline V gene are SNHLY and FYNNEI. After removal of 4 bases from V and 2 bases from J, the junction contained 4 bases not matched to a gene. The CDR3 consists of 14 residues. CDR3 in amino acids: CASSGGQSNTEAFF. CDR3 coding DNA: TGTGCCAGCAGTGGGGGACAGAGCAACACTGAAGCTTTCTTT.

This clone was seen more than once but under ten times. The rearrangement uses TRBV7-9 and TRBJ1-3; D is perhaps TRBD1 (6 bases). Looked up from germline, CDR1 is SEHNR and CDR2 is FQNEAQ (reference sequence). V lost 4 bases and J lost 4, with 11 bases in between. This CDR3 is built from 14 residues. The CDR3 coding sequence is TGTGCCAGCAGCTCCACAGGGATCGGAAACACCATATATTTT. Its translation is CASSSTGIGNTIYF.